This TCR beta chain is from a study of T cell responses to AZD1222 COVID-19 vaccine (dated by TCRdb to 2020 to 2022). Broadly, across the study: AZD1222 recipients with second doses at about 4 weeks or about 12 weeks were pooled, because spike-specific TCR depth and breadth did not differ between schedules. A total of 230 to 250 trial participants underwent TCR sequencing, of whom under 220 had received two doses of AZD1222 and roughly 26 had received two doses of the MenACWY control vaccine. Trial participants were enrolled into age subgroups of 18-55, 56-69 and 70-plus years, which contained around 150, 29 and 61 TCR-sequenced participants, respectively.

On the study overall, not on this receptor specifically: Conclusions about previously exposed vaccinees are limited because only six or seven AZD1222 recipients were SARS-CoV-2 seropositive at baseline. Reportedly, close to half of the unique spike-specific TCRs recognized epitopes lying outside the regions that are mutated in the B.1.351 and B.1.1.7 variants. The whole spike protein was spanned by vaccine-associated CD4 TCRs, and dominant responses were seen in regions 160-218 and 743-854. After two AZD1222 doses, both the breadth and the depth of spike-specific TCRs were significantly higher than at day 0 and than in MenACWY recipients. In the small 56-69-year group, the increase in depth fell short of significance, most likely because of low power. Because no day 14 peak-response samples were available, the repertoires could be characterized only after the peak T cell response. Most participants were white British and females outnumbered males, and the authors suggested that clonal diversity may have been underestimated.

A note on this clone: What antigen it recognizes has not been identified. No much larger clonotype is one base removed from it; base qualities were not supplied.

The time point label, read with the paper, signifies: baseline before first vaccination. Vaccinee samples were obtained from the UK trials COV001 and COV002, which included a single-blind randomized controlled phase 2/3 trial of AZD1222 (ChAdOx1 nCoV-19) in healthy adults. Trial participant PBMC samples were collected at day 0 and day 28 after the second dose for TCRbeta chain sequencing. The CDR3 regions of human TCRbeta chains were analyzed by immunosequencing. In the source study's methods: TCRs in the repertoires were matched against a reference library of SARS-CoV-2-specific TCRs that had been generated with the MIRA antigen-specificity platform. Breadth meant the fraction of unique TCRs that were SARS-CoV-2-associated, whereas depth meant the fraction of total T cells that were SARS-CoV-2-associated. Using the MIRA data, every spike-specific TCR was mapped to the spike region that the TCR reacted to and assigned to either a CD4 or a CD8 class. Log10-transformed breadth and depth values were compared by one-way ANOVA with Sidak's multiple comparisons tests. Held by TCRdb, this immuneACCESS table contains in-frame sequences only and omits some clones. Under half of the omission traces to an unresolved V gene where checked; the cause of the rest is unknown. The D gene and trimming were derived from the DNA, and the V and J assignments and clone size from that table. The sample table lists 140,000 or so clones, around nine tenths of them with a count of one. The top ten clonotypes cover roughly 3% of the sample.

Via the germline V gene (reference sequence), CDR1 is LGHDT and CDR2 YNNKEL. Relative to germline, V is 0 bases shorter and J is 9 bases shorter, with 11 bases between their ends. Including the terminal cysteine and phenylalanine, the CDR3 comprises 13 residues. Only the CDR3 DNA stays, 39 bases, in frame from base 1. The V and J segments used are TRBV3-1 (or the pseudogene TRBV3-2) and TRBJ1-1, with no confident D gene call. The sequences come from peripheral blood, collected on day 0 of AZD1222 vaccination. This clonotype was sampled from an adult in good health. The DNA is TGTGCCAGCAGCCAAGAGTCGGCGGTAAAAGCTTTCTTT. Its translation reads: CASSQESAVKAFF.